Included here is one T cell receptor beta chain sequence, with context. Sequencing was performed with immunoSEQ multiplex PCR; in TCRdb, only in-frame clones are kept and a portion is missing. There are about 63,000 clones in the sample; 65% to 80% occur only once, and more than 3% lies in the top ten. The data originate from a study of early stage breast cancer tumors. Study-level background: Samples were sequenced at approximately 9.5-fold average coverage.

The CDR3 covers 15 residues. V lost 6 bases and J lost 2; bases outside the gene matches: 8. The germline CDR1 and CDR2 sequences are SNHLY and FYNNEI. The source of this sequence is a person under 45 with breast cancer. Specimen: blood. The chain links TRBV2 to TRBJ2-7; TRBD2 aligns across 9 bases. CDR3 nucleotides: TGTGCCAGCAGATTAGCGGGAGCAGCTACCTACGAGCAGTACTTC. Translating it yields CASRLAGAATYEQYF.